The present T cell receptor (beta chain) was sequenced within a study of shared clonotypes between healthy human individuals. General study findings and limits: Sharing across several donors was seen in 5% to 5.5% of naive CD4 clonotypes. Blood was the sole source, and tissue repertoires probably differ.

Details on this clone: Its antigen is not known.

Every donor was a Caucasian adult from Nashville, Tennessee. Profiling relied on immunoSEQ multiplex PCR, and the TCRdb table lists in-frame clones only, not all of them. Here the sample spans about 980,000 clones, over 60% being singletons. The CDR3 is made up of 16 amino acids. Germline V gene sequence: CDR1 SGDLS, CDR2 YYNGEE. With V trimmed by 3 bases and J by 7 bases, 8 bases remained unmatched. The receptor's source is a man between 18 and 29 years old in good health. The chain carries TRBV9 and TRBJ1-6, with 9 nucleotides matching TRBD1. Source material: memory CD4+ T cells sorted from blood. The subset is: CD45RA-negative fraction. The CDR3 bases are TGTGCCAGCAGCGCGCAGGATGGGACAGGGAATTCACCCCTCCACTTT. It encodes CASSAQDGTGNSPLHF. Full variable domain (outside the CDR3, taken from reference TRBV9 and TRBJ1-6): DSGVTQTPKHLITATGQRVTLRCSPRSGDLSVYWYQQSLDQGLQFLIQYYNGEERAKGNILERFSAQQFPDLHSELNLSSLELGDSALYFCASSAQDGTGNSPLHFGNGTRLTVT.